The TCR beta chain under discussion was sequenced for a study of PD-1 blockade in classical Hodgkin lymphoma. Study background: Nivolumab dosing for patients was 3 mg/kg, administered intravenously every 2 weeks. Findings of the study overall: Whereas CD4+ TCR diversity had risen significantly by C4D1, CD8+ TCR diversity had not. With respect to the repertoire differences, their causes, possibly disease activity or prior therapy, remain undefined.

Exposure to brentuximab vedotin varied, and each patient had relapsed following autologous stem cell transplantation. A remark on this clone: Antigen unknown.

The repertoire was sequenced with immunoSEQ multiplex PCR; TCRdb's copy has only in-frame clones and lacks some. This table has about 97,000 clones, over 70% appearing once. Looked up from germline, CDR1 is SQVTM and CDR2 is ANQGSEA. After removal of 5 bases from V and 2 bases from J, the junction contained 10 bases not matched to a gene. The CDR3 length is 17 residues. The gene calls are TRBV29-1 and TRBJ2-3; the match to TRBD2 covers 13 bases. The material sequenced was peripheral blood mononuclear cells (PBMCs), taken at baseline. The source is a human donor with classical Hodgkin lymphoma. CDR3 sequence: CSVSRLAGGRVTDTQYF. Here the CDR3 DNA reads TGCAGCGTTTCCCGACTAGCGGGAGGCCGGGTCACAGATACGCAGTATTTT.